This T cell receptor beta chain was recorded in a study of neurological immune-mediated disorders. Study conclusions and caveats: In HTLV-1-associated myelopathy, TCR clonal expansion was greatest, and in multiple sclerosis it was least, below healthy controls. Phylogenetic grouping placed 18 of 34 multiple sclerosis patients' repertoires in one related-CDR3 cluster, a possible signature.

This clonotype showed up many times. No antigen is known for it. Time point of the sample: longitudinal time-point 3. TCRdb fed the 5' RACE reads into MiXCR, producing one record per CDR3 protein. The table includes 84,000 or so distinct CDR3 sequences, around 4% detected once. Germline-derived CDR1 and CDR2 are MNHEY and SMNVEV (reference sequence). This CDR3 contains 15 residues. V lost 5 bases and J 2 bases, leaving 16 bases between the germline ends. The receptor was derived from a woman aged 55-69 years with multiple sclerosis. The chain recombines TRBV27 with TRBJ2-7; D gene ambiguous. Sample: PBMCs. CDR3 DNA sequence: TGTGCCAGCAGTACCCCCGGCCTCGGAGCCTACGAGCAGTACTTC. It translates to CASSTPGLGAYEQYF.